This T cell receptor beta chain is drawn from a study of CXCR3-negative and CXCR3-positive naive CD8 T cells. The authors made the TRB cDNA libraries by 5' RACE using UMI labels. TCRdb re-called the 5' RACE reads and catalogs CDR3 proteins one per entry, DNA excluded. The listing records approximately 65,000 distinct CDR3 sequences. Every CD8+ subset sample held 300,000 flow-sorted cells, done in triplicate. The CDR3 is 17 amino acids. Germline V lookup: CDR1 SGHVS, CDR2 FQNEAQ. Findings of the study overall: Naive CXCR3-positive cells had TRB CDR3s more hydrophobic than those of CXCR3-negative naive cells. Most assays were run on fresh PBMCs (CXCR3 expression partially decreased after cryopreservation). The study inferred TCR strength from TRB CDR3 properties and found comparable surface CD5 between naive subsets.

Note on this clonotype: Antigen: not known.

The sequencing sample was made of naive CXCR3+ CD8+ T cells from blood. Subset indicated: CD45RO-CCR7+CD27+CD95- naive CD8+ T cells expressing CXCR3 (TNR3+). The V gene is TRBV7-8, the J gene TRBJ2-5; the TRBD1 assignment by TCRdb is unverifiable without DNA. The TCR sequence derives from a human donor in good health. Some clones in this sample may be carry-over from other donors' samples. CDR3 sequence reads: CASSLAPPGVPFETQYF.